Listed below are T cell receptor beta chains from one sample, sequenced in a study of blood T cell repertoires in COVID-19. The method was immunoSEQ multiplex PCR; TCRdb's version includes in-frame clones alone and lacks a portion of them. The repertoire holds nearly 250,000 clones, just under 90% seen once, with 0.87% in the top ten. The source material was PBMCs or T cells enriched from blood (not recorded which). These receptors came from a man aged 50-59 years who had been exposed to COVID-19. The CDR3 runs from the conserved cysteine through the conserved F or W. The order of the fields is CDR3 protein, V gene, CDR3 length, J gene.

CDR3aa: CASSIARGIWDTEAFF
v_gene: TRBV19
len: 16
j_gene: TRBJ1-1

CDR3aa: CASGLGQGNEKLFF
v_gene: TRBV12-5
len: 14
j_gene: TRBJ1-4

CDR3aa: CSVGLDYEQYF
v_gene: TRBV29-1
len: 11
j_gene: TRBJ2-7

CDR3aa: CASSPPAGRTYGYTF
v_gene: TRBV28
len: 15
j_gene: TRBJ1-2

CDR3aa: CASSIGQSSGNTIYF
v_gene: TRBV7-9
len: 15
j_gene: TRBJ1-3

CDR3aa: CASSSRTGVYGYTF
v_gene: TRBV5-1
len: 14
j_gene: TRBJ1-2

CDR3aa: CASSLDPQGSNTEAFF
v_gene: TRBV5-1
len: 16
j_gene: TRBJ1-1

CDR3aa: CASSATGLYNSPLHF
v_gene: TRBV5-1
len: 15
j_gene: TRBJ1-6

CDR3aa: CASSPGTESNQPQHF
v_gene: TRBV9
len: 15
j_gene: TRBJ1-5

CDR3aa: CASGLRGYGAEAFF
v_gene: TRBV12-5
len: 14
j_gene: TRBJ1-1

CDR3aa: CASSQGMRAIKSEETQYF
v_gene: TRBV3-1/TRBV3-2
len: 18
j_gene: TRBJ2-5

CDR3aa: CASHLTRQSNYGYTF
v_gene: TRBV6-5
len: 15
j_gene: TRBJ1-2

CDR3aa: CATQEVGTGTYNEQFF
v_gene: TRBV19
len: 16
j_gene: TRBJ2-1

CDR3aa: CSVGGQAYFYGYTF
v_gene: TRBV29-1
len: 14
j_gene: TRBJ1-2

CDR3aa: CASSLGPTTGGTDTQYF
v_gene: TRBV4-1
len: 17
j_gene: TRBJ2-3

CDR3aa: CASSDDGRRYQETQYF
v_gene: TRBV25-1
len: 16
j_gene: TRBJ2-5

CDR3aa: CASSLLGQDYGYTF
v_gene: TRBV28
len: 14
j_gene: TRBJ1-2